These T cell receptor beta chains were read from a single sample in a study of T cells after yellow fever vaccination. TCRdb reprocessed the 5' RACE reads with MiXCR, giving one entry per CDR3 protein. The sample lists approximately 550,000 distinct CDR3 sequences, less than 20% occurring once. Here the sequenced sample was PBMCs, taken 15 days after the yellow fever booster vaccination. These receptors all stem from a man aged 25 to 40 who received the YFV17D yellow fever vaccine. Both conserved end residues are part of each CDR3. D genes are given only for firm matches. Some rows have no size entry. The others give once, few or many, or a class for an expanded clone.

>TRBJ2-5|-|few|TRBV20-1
CSVPPETGTQETQYF
TGCAGTGTCCCCCCAGAGACGGGAACTCAAGAGACCCAGTACTTC
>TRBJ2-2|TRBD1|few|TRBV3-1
CASSRQGQVDTGELFF
TGTGCCAGCAGCCGCCAGGGACAGGTCGACACCGGGGAGCTGTTTTTT
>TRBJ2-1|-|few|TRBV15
CATSNQLNEQFF
TGTGCCACCAGCAACCAGCTCAATGAGCAGTTCTTC
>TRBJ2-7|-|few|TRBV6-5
CASSLQGLSSYEQYF
TGTGCCAGCAGCTTACAGGGCCTTAGCTCCTACGAGCAGTACTTC
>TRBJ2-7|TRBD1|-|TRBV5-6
CASQGQAAYEQYF
TGTGCCAGCCAGGGACAGGCGGCCTACGAGCAGTACTTC
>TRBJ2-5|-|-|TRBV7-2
CASRSGQEREETQYF
TGTGCCAGCAGATCTGGGCAGGAGAGAGAAGAGACCCAGTACTTC
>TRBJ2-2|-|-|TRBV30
CAWTGTDRELFF
TGTGCCTGGACCGGGACCGACCGGGAGCTGTTTTTT
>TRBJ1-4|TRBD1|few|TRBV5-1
CASSLSPGQGKEKLFF
TGCGCCAGCAGCCTCTCCCCGGGACAGGGAAAGGAAAAACTGTTTTTT
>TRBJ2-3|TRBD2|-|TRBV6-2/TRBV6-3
CASIPGTTHATDTQYF
TGTGCCAGCATCCCCGGGACTACCCACGCCACAGATACGCAGTATTTT
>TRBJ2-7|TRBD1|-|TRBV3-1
CASSQPGQGINEQYF
TGTGCCAGCAGCCAGCCAGGACAGGGGATCAACGAGCAGTACTTC
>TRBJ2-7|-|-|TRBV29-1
CSVGGSGPEQYF
TGCAGCGTTGGAGGTTCGGGCCCCGAGCAGTACTTC
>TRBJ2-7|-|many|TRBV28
CASSFSTSYEQYF
TGTGCCAGCAGTTTTTCTACCTCCTACGAGCAGTACTTC
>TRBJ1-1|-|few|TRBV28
CASSLRVREAFF
TGTGCCAGCAGTTTACGGGTCAGGGAAGCTTTCTTT
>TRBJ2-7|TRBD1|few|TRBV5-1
CASREQGSAYEQYF
TGCGCCAGCAGGGAACAGGGGTCAGCCTACGAGCAGTACTTC
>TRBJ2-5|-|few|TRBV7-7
CASSLRRPGGKETQYF
TGTGCCAGCAGCTTAAGAAGGCCCGGTGGGAAAGAGACCCAGTACTTC
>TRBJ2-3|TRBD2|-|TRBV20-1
CSAPAGFGGDTQYF
TGCAGTGCCCCAGCGGGATTTGGCGGAGATACGCAGTATTTT
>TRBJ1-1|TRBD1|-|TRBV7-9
CASSLTGEWTEAFF
TGTGCCAGCAGCTTGACAGGGGAATGGACTGAAGCTTTCTTT
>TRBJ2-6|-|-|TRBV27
CASRDLDPSSGANVLTF
TGTGCCAGCAGGGATCTTGACCCAAGCTCTGGGGCCAACGTCCTGACTTTC
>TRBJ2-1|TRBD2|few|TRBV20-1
CSARDRGAGGLRSYNEQFF
TGCAGTGCTAGAGATCGGGGAGCGGGAGGACTAAGGTCCTACAATGAGCAGTTCTTC
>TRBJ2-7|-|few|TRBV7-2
CASSLMNYEQYF
TGTGCCAGCAGCTTAATGAACTACGAGCAGTACTTC
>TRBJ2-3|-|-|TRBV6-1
CASSPYSSYTDTQYF
TGTGCCAGCAGTCCTTACTCCTCCTACACAGATACGCAGTATTTT
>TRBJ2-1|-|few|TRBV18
CASSPILSNEQFF
TGTGCCAGCTCACCAATACTAAGCAATGAGCAGTTCTTC
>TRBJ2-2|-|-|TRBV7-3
CASSAGGVAQFSGELFF
TGTGCCAGCAGCGCAGGAGGTGTAGCCCAGTTTAGCGGGGAGCTGTTTTTT